Following are 26 T cell receptor beta chains from one sample sequenced in a study of glioma-infiltrating T cells. The iRepertoire nested amplicon-rescue multiplex PCR amplified TCR alpha and beta CDR3s from RNA. One entry per CDR3 protein, called by TCRdb with MiXCR from the multiplex PCR reads. The sample has under 200,000 distinct CDR3 sequences, roughly 45% seen once. The sample consisted of glioma tissue, nonneoplastic brain tissue, or PBMCs (not recorded which). These receptors were collected from a human donor with low-grade glioma or glioblastoma, undergoing nonglioma brain surgery, or in good health (not recorded which).

To note about this clonotype: A much larger clone lies a single base off, so this may be a read error. The rearrangement joins TRBV7-8 to TRBJ2-1, with a weak D call TRBD1 (6 bases). CDR1 is SGHVS and CDR2 is FQNEAQ in the germline V gene. Trimming took 8 bases from V and 8 from J, leaving 25 bases between them. The CDR3 extends over 16 amino acids. The CDR3 sequence: CASSYGWARGLDEQFF. For the CDR3, the DNA is TGTGCCAGCTCTTATGGGTGGGCTAGGGGGTTGGATGAGCAGTTCTTC. Looking up the rest from reference TRBV7-8 and TRBJ2-1 gives the full variable domain: GAGVSQSPRYKVAKRGQDVALRCDPISGHVSLFWYQQALGQGPEFLTYFQNEAQLDKSGLPSDRFFAERPEGSVSTLKIQRTQQEDSAVYLCASSYGWARGLDEQFFGPGTRLTVL.

In the case of this clonotype: Since a much larger clone is just one base distant, this may be a read error. V is TRBV28 and J is TRBJ2-7, with 9 positions matching TRBD2. In germline, CDR1 is MDHEN, CDR2 SYDVKM. V was pared by 6 bases and J by 4 bases, with 7 bases of the junction left unmatched. CDR3 length equals 14 residues. The CDR3 region has the DNA TGTGCCAGCAGATATAGCGGGAGTGGGTACGAGCAGTACTTC. This translates into CASRYSGSGYEQYF.

CDR3 in amino acids: CASSLTGQGVSYNSSIHF. CDR3 DNA: TGTGCCAGCAGTTTAACCGGACAGGGCGTATCCTATAATTCATCCATCCACTTT. The chain uses TRBV27 and TRBJ1-6; TRBD1 aligns across 8 bases. Trimming at V came to 2 bases and at J to 17 bases, leaving 23 bases not matched to a gene. Germline CDR1 is MNHEY and CDR2 is SMNVEV (reference sequence). The CDR3 spans 18 residues.

This clonotype appeared many times. The chain has TRBV28 and TRBJ2-3, with D perhaps TRBD1 (5 bases). The CDR3 spans 14 residues. V lost 3 bases to trimming and J lost 5 bases, with 12 bases between them. Germline V gives CDR1 MDHEN, CDR2 SYDVKM. The CDR3: CASSFPRVLDTQYF. The DNA for the CDR3 is TGTGCCAGCAGTTTCCCCAGGGTCCTAGATACGCAGTATTTT.

This clonotype was seen a handful of times. A much larger clone is a single base away; this may be a read error. CDR3: CASSTVGSGSKSYEQYF. The CDR3 nucleotides read TGTGCCAGCAGCACGGTGGGTAGCGGGAGCAAATCCTACGAGCAGTACTTC. V and J are TRBV28 and TRBJ2-7; 9 bases are a match to TRBD2. Germline V gene data show CDR1 as MDHEN and CDR2 as SYDVKM. This CDR3 region has 17 residues. V was pared by 6 bases and J by 1 base, with 13 bases of the junction left unmatched.

This clonotype was recorded at least ten times. The rearrangement links TRBV7-9 to TRBJ2-2; D gene ambiguous. The V end was cut by 2 bases, the J end by 1 base, with 2 bases between. The CDR3 spans 13 residues. Germline V CDR1 and CDR2: SEHNR, FQNEAQ (reference sequence). CDR3 DNA: TGTGCCAGCAGCTTAAGGAACACCGGGGAGCTGTTTTTT. Translating gives CASSLRNTGELFF.

This chain connects TRBV28 to TRBJ2-7; no reliable D call. The CDR3 extends over 15 amino acids. Germline CDR1 reads MDHEN; CDR2 reads SYDVKM. V gave up 3 bases and J gave up 2 bases, with 14 bases separating them. The CDR3 DNA follows: TGTGCCAGCAGTTTTTATGCAGGAAGGGCCTACGAGCAGTACTTC. Its protein product is CASSFYAGRAYEQYF.

This clonotype was counted at least ten times. The chain recombines TRBV20-1 with TRBJ2-5, with D possibly TRBD1 on 5 matching bases. V lost 3 bases and J 3 bases, leaving 8 bases between the germline ends. Germline V CDR1 and CDR2: DFQATT, SNEGSKA (reference sequence). The CDR3 is 12 amino acids. The DNA of the CDR3 is TGCAGTGCTAGCAGGACAAAAGAGACCCAGTACTTC. Encoded protein: CSASRTKETQYF.

This clonotype was counted only a few times. This chain connects TRBV7-6 to TRBJ1-4, with D hard to call. Germline lookup yields CDR1 SGHVS and CDR2 FNYEAQ. CDR3 length: 18 residues. V lost 7 bases and J 5 bases, leaving 26 bases between the germline ends. The CDR3 DNA is TGTGCCAGCAAGGTGAATCACCGGGGTTTTCAGGAGAATGAAAAACTGTTTTTT. This encodes CASKVNHRGFQENEKLFF.

This clonotype has at least ten counts. This chain joins TRBV7-9 and TRBJ2-7, with no clear D. There are 16 residues in the CDR3. Germline CDR1 SEHNR, CDR2 FQNEAQ (reference sequence). Trimming removed 4 bases from V and 0 bases from J, with 16 bases in between. This CDR3 is CASSSSNWDSSYEQYF. In DNA form, the CDR3 reads TGTGCCAGCAGCTCCAGTAACTGGGATAGCTCCTACGAGCAGTACTTC.

This clonotype was seen more than once but under ten times. V is TRBV2 and J is TRBJ2-1; 8 bases are shared with TRBD2. V lost 5 bases to trimming and J lost 8 bases; unmatched junction nucleotides: 8. Germline V CDR1 and CDR2: SNHLY, FYNNEI. The CDR3 spans 14 residues. DNA for the CDR3: TGTGCCAGCAGTCTGGGGACCGGGGGGGATGAGCAGTTCTTC. Protein sequence: CASSLGTGGDEQFF.

The rearrangement joins TRBV6-1 to TRBJ2-5; no clear D. Germline values: CDR1 MNHNS, CDR2 SASEGT. V dropped 8 bases and J dropped 4 bases, with 14 bases sitting between them. The CDR3 covers 13 residues. The CDR3 sequence: CASESARAETQYF. In nucleotides, the CDR3 is TGTGCCAGCGAATCGGCGCGAGCAGAGACCCAGTACTTC.

This clonotype was found many times. The rearrangement links TRBV27 to TRBJ1-5, with D perhaps TRBD1 (6 bases). CDR3 length: 14 residues. The ends were cut back, 3 bases at V and 3 bases at J, with 9 bases in the middle. Looked up from germline, CDR1 is MNHEY and CDR2 is SMNVEV (reference sequence). CDR3 loop: CASSFQGPNQPQHF. The DNA of the CDR3 is TGTGCCAGCAGTTTCCAGGGGCCCAATCAGCCCCAGCATTTT.

To note about this clonotype: With a much larger clone just one base away, this may be a read error. The chain uses TRBV20-1 and TRBJ2-5, with a possible D match to TRBD2 (5 bases). This CDR3 has 18 residues. Per germline, CDR1 DFQATT and CDR2 SNEGSKA (reference sequence). The V gene lost 0 bases and the J gene lost 4 bases, with 24 bases spanning the gap. CDR3 sequence reads: CSARDIFLASGPRETQYF. In DNA form, the CDR3 reads TGCAGTGCTAGAGATATCTTCTTAGCGAGCGGACCCAGAGAGACCCAGTACTTC.

Concerning this clonotype itself: A much more abundant neighbour one base away suggests this may be a read error. The chain has TRBV20-1 and TRBJ2-7; D perhaps matches TRBD2 (5 bases). The CDR3 loop spans 13 amino acids. Germline-derived CDR1 and CDR2 are DFQATT and SNEGSKA (reference sequence). DNA for the CDR3: TGCAGTGCTAGTAAGGCTAGCTCCTCCGAGCAGTACTTC. Amino acids: CSASKASSSEQYF.

The rearrangement joins TRBV2 to TRBJ2-2; D might be TRBD1 or TRBD2, each matching 5 bases. There are 14 residues in the CDR3. Germline loops: CDR1 SNHLY, CDR2 FYNNEI. Between the trimmed V and J ends, which lost 2 bases and 6 bases, there was a span of 10 bases. Written as DNA, the CDR3 is TGTGCCAGCAGTGAAATTAGGGACCCCGGGGAGCTGTTTTTT. It specifies CASSEIRDPGELFF.

As concerns this clonotype: This may come from a read error, since a much larger clone is one base off. The chain couples TRBV20-1 to TRBJ2-7; perhaps D is TRBD1 or TRBD2 (6 bases each). This CDR3 has 14 amino acids. The germline CDR1 and CDR2 sequences are DFQATT and SNEGSKA (reference sequence). In DNA form, the CDR3 reads TGCAGTGCTAGCCCAGGGGACTCGACCTACGGGCAGTACTTC. The encoded protein is CSASPGDSTYGQYF.

Details on this clonotype: Compared with germline, one end of the junction differs, possibly owing to a read error. The genes are TRBV2 and TRBJ1-5; D possibly corresponds to TRBD1 (5 bases). The CDR3 totals 15 residues. Per germline, CDR1 SNHLY and CDR2 FYNNEI. This chain's CDR3 is CASSETWTNNQPHHF. CDR3 sequence (DNA): TGTGCCAGCAGTGAAACATGGACAAACAATCAGCCCCATCATTTT.

This clonotype was recorded many times. The chain is built from TRBV20-1 and TRBJ2-7; TRBD2 agrees at 11 bases. The germline CDR1 and CDR2 sequences are DFQATT and SNEGSKA (reference sequence). V was pared by 1 base and J by 0 bases, with 8 bases of the junction left unmatched. CDR3 length: 17 amino acids. The CDR3 sequence is CSARGLAGGSYSYEQYF. The CDR3 DNA sequence: TGCAGTGCTAGAGGTCTAGCGGGAGGATCGTACTCCTACGAGCAGTACTTC.

A few counts support this clonotype. This chain links TRBV2 with TRBJ2-4; TRBD2 matches at 8 bases. The CDR3 loop spans 15 amino acids. Germline loops: CDR1 SNHLY, CDR2 FYNNEI. The V gene end was trimmed by 7 bases and the J gene end by 1 base; junction bases not matched to a gene: 6. This CDR3 is CASINGREAKNIQYF. CDR3 DNA sequence: TGTGCCAGCATCAACGGGAGGGAGGCCAAAAACATTCAGTACTTC.

At least ten counts were recorded for this clonotype. The gene calls are TRBV3-1 and TRBJ2-3; D gene unclear. CDR1 is LGHDT and CDR2 is YNNKEL in the germline V gene (reference sequence). The V end lost 1 base, the J end lost 0 bases, and 5 bases lay between the germline ends. This CDR3 is 14 amino acids long. For the CDR3, the DNA is TGTGCCAGCAGCCAAGTTGGTAGCACAGATACGCAGTATTTT. It yields the protein CASSQVGSTDTQYF.

On this clonotype: A read error is possible here, since a much larger clone lies one base away. Because it lacks the conserved phenylalanine or tryptophan at the end, this CDR3 is likely a read error. The chain uses TRBV20-1 and TRBJ2-5, with 8 bases that match TRBD1. Per germline, CDR1 DFQATT and CDR2 SNEGSKA (reference sequence). V was clipped by 5 bases and J by 5 bases; unmatched bases: 10. The CDR3 length is 14 residues. CDR3 residues: CSAPVAGGLETQYL. DNA of the CDR3: TGCAGTGCTCCCGTGGCAGGGGGCTTGGAGACCCAGTACTTA.

This clonotype was recorded at least ten times. CDR3: CASTVPPAGERFF. The CDR3 nucleotides are TGTGCCAGCACCGTTCCTCCAGCGGGAGAACGTTTCTTC. J is TRBJ2-1 and V is TRBV7-9; 8 bases agree with TRBD2. The junction had 15 bases not matched to a gene; V was cut back by 7 bases and J by 16 bases. Germline V gene lookup returns CDR1 SEHNR and CDR2 FQNEAQ (reference sequence). The CDR3 is 13 amino acids.

This clonotype was recorded many times. DNA of the CDR3: TGTGCCAGCAGCTCCCGGGAAGCCATCTATGGCTACACCTTC. This translates into CASSSREAIYGYTF. The chain is built from TRBV7-2 and TRBJ1-2, with no clear D. V was shortened by 4 bases and J by 4 bases, with 13 bases between the two germline ends. The CDR3 runs 14 residues. The germline gives CDR1 SGHTA, CDR2 FQGNSA.

Comment on this clonotype: The junction does not match germline at one end; this may be a read error. The CDR3 sequence: CASILGGPMGEQYF. In DNA, the CDR3 is TGTGCCAGCATCTTAGGCGGCCCCATGGGGGAGCAGTACTTC. The chain carries TRBV7-9 and TRBJ2-7; D unresolved. Per the germline V gene, CDR1 is SEHNR and CDR2 is FQNEAQ (reference sequence). The CDR3 extends over 14 amino acids.

As regards this clonotype: Since a much larger clone is just one base distant, this may be a read error. This chain uses TRBV7-9 with TRBJ1-1, with D possibly TRBD1 on 5 matching bases. Per germline, CDR1 SEHNR and CDR2 FQNEAQ (reference sequence). The CDR3 spans 16 residues. Deletions cut 5 bases from V and 6 bases from J, with 22 bases between. The CDR3 bases are TGTGCCAGCAGCACAACCGCCGGGACCCGGACCTCTGAAGCTTTCTTT. Translation: CASSTTAGTRTSEAFF.